These 16 T cell receptor beta chains came from one sample sequenced in a study of blood T cell repertoires in COVID-19. The assay was immunoSEQ multiplex PCR, and TCRdb's table has in-frame clones only and misses some. The repertoire holds 100,000 to 150,000 clones, with over 75% as singletons. Sequences were obtained from peripheral blood. The receptors shown here come from an elderly woman with acute or convalescent COVID-19.

The rearrangement uses TRBV2 and TRBJ1-4, with 10 bases matching TRBD1. V gave up 6 bases and J gave up 6 bases; unmatched junction bases: 7. Per the germline V gene, CDR1 is SNHLY and CDR2 is FYNNEI. This CDR3 spans 15 amino acids. CDR3 nucleotides: TGTGCCAGCAGACGACAGGGGGCCAGGGATGAAAAACTGTTTTTT. Amino acid sequence: CASRRQGARDEKLFF.

This chain uses TRBV4-1 with TRBJ1-1; TRBD1 aligns across 8 bases. Trimming removed 7 bases from V and 5 bases from J; junction bases left unmatched: 12. The CDR3 loop spans 15 amino acids. Germline assignment: CDR1 MGHRA and CDR2 YSYEKL. The CDR3 loop is CASKSGGSKDTEAFF. CDR3 bases: TGCGCCAGCAAATCAGGGGGCAGTAAAGATACTGAAGCTTTCTTT.

This rearrangement joins TRBV7-2 to TRBJ1-5, with a possible D match to TRBD1 (5 bases). Germline loops: CDR1 SGHTA, CDR2 FQGNSA. Deletions cut 2 bases from V and 7 bases from J, with 9 bases between. The CDR3 length is 13 residues. This chain's CDR3 is CASSLRRGQPQHF. In DNA, the CDR3 is TGTGCCAGCAGCTTACGTAGGGGCCAGCCCCAGCATTTT.

The chain carries TRBV6-5 and TRBJ1-1, with D perhaps TRBD1 (5 bases). This CDR3 has 14 residues. CDR1 is MNHEY, CDR2 SVGAGI, per germline. V was trimmed by 8 bases and J by 0 bases, leaving 13 bases between them. The CDR3 sequence: CASSMSGMNTEAFF. CDR3 in DNA: TGTGCCAGCTCAATGTCAGGGATGAACACTGAAGCTTTCTTT.

This clone has a single count. J is TRBJ1-1 and V is TRBV7-2; the D is unclear. Germline CDR1 SGHTA, CDR2 FQGNSA. V was shortened by 5 bases and J by 4 bases, with 8 bases between the two germline ends. The CDR3 sequence is 12 residues long. The CDR3 DNA reads as TGTGCCAGCAGCCCAGATGCCACTGAAGCTTTCTTT. Its protein product is CASSPDATEAFF. Based on the CDR3 plus reference TRBV7-2 and TRBJ1-1, the full variable domain is GAGVSQSPSNKVTEKGKDVELRCDPISGHTALYWYRQSLGQGLEFLIYFQGNSAPDKSGLPSDRFSAERTGGSVSTLTIQRTQQEDSAVYLCASSPDATEAFFGQGTRLTVV.

CDR3 region: CASSPRRGNTEAFF. DNA for the CDR3: TGCGCCAGCAGCCCGCGGCGGGGGAACACTGAAGCTTTCTTT. The J gene is TRBJ1-1, the V gene TRBV4-3; D is unresolved. The length of the CDR3 is 14 residues. Germline loops: CDR1 LGHNA, CDR2 YSLEER. V was trimmed by 4 bases and J by 1 base, leaving 10 bases between them.

The gene calls are TRBV7-3 and TRBJ1-1; D gene uncertain. The length of the CDR3 is 13 residues. Germline V lookup: CDR1 SGHTA, CDR2 FQGTGA. The germline V and J ends were trimmed by 5 bases and 7 bases, with 14 bases remaining between them. CDR3 residues: CASSLGLGDEAFF. CDR3 bases: TGTGCCAGCAGCCTCGGCCTCGGGGATGAAGCTTTCTTT.

The count of this clone is one. This rearrangement joins TRBV4-3 to TRBJ2-2, with D possibly matching TRBD1 (6 bases). Germline loops: CDR1 LGHNA, CDR2 YSLEER. The CDR3 is 14 residues long. V was clipped by 3 bases and J by 3 bases, with 8 bases between them. The CDR3 DNA follows: TGCGCCAGCAGCCAGGACAGAGACACCGGGGAGCTGTTTTTT. This sequence encodes CASSQDRDTGELFF.

This chain uses TRBV11-2 with TRBJ1-2; possible D gene TRBD1, 5 bases. V lost 0 bases to trimming and J lost 5 bases, with 19 bases between them. The CDR3 covers 17 residues. CDR1 is SGHAT and CDR2 is FQNNGV in the germline V gene. DNA of the CDR3: TGTGCCAGCAGCTTAGATAGATCCGCGGGACTCCTTTATGGCTACACCTTC. Residues: CASSLDRSAGLLYGYTF.

The V gene is TRBV9, the J gene TRBJ2-1, with D uncertain. From germline, CDR1 is SGDLS and CDR2 YYNGEE. Trimming removed 2 bases from V and 5 bases from J, with 8 bases in between. The CDR3 is made up of 13 amino acids. The CDR3 loop reads CASSVSHNNEQFF. In DNA, the CDR3 is TGTGCCAGCAGCGTTTCCCACAACAATGAGCAGTTCTTC.

The V call is TRBV4-1, the J call TRBJ2-1, with TRBD1 identical over 8 bases. CDR3 size: 17 residues. V shed 4 bases, J shed 7 bases, and the junction held 15 bases outside the gene matches. The germline CDR1 and CDR2 sequences are MGHRA and YSYEKL. This CDR3 reads CASSRDTETGEINEQFF. For the CDR3, the DNA is TGCGCCAGCAGCCGGGACACGGAGACAGGGGAGATAAATGAGCAGTTCTTC.

As regards this clone: Compared with germline, one end of the junction differs, possibly owing to a read error. The chain carries TRBV7-2 and TRBJ2-3; 7 nucleotides line up with TRBD2. This CDR3 is built from 13 residues. Germline CDR1 is SGHTA and CDR2 is FQGNSA. The CDR3 region is CASSLARESGAQF. CDR3 bases: TGTGCCAGCAGCTTAGCGCGGGAAAGCGGGGCACAATTT.

The rearrangement uses TRBV7-2 and TRBJ2-1; 9 positions match TRBD2. Germline CDR1 SGHTA, CDR2 FQGNSA. The J segment lost 6 bases and the V segment lost 2 bases, leaving 14 bases of the junction unmatched. The length of the CDR3 is 18 residues. CDR3 amino acids: CASSLYAGNSGGGNEQFF. The DNA of the CDR3 is TGTGCCAGCAGCTTATATGCCGGGAATAGCGGGGGAGGCAATGAGCAGTTCTTC.

This clone was seen just once. This sequence joins TRBV7-9 and TRBJ1-5, with D possibly being TRBD1 (6 bases). The germline CDR1 and CDR2 sequences are SEHNR and FQNEAQ (reference sequence). V was pared by 5 bases and J by 3 bases, with 11 bases between. The CDR3 has 14 residues. CDR3 DNA sequence: TGTGCCAGCAGCCTGACAGGCAACAATCAGCCCCAGCATTTT. Amino acid sequence: CASSLTGNNQPQHF.

In nucleotides, the CDR3 is TGTGCCACCTCGAGGGCCCTGGGGACTGAAGCTTTCTTT. Translated: CATSRALGTEAFF. The rearrangement uses TRBV6-5 and TRBJ1-1, with D unclear. V was cut by 10 bases and J by 5 bases, with 17 bases left in between. CDR3 length equals 13 residues. CDR1 and CDR2 (germline): MNHEY, SVGAGI.

V gene TRBV11-3 combines with J gene TRBJ2-2, with a possible D match to TRBD2 (6 bases). In germline, CDR1 is SGHNT, CDR2 YENEEA. The ends were cut back, 4 bases at V and 5 bases at J, with 11 bases in the middle. The CDR3 consists of 14 residues. The CDR3 is CASSWGRETGELFF. DNA of the CDR3: TGTGCCAGCAGCTGGGGACGGGAGACCGGGGAGCTGTTTTTT.